The 14 T cell receptor beta chains in this list originate from one sample, sequenced in a study of cytomegalovirus exposure and HLA in healthy donors (dated by TCRdb to 2015 to 2018). Library prep was done by the immunoSEQ multiplex PCR assay. The multiplex PCR relied on a mix of 60 forward primers for TCR Vbeta segments and 13 reverse primers for TCR Jbeta segments. Drawn from immuneACCESS, this table holds only the in-frame rearrangements with V and J called that TCRdb kept. Clones are partly lost; checked studies trace under half to an unresolved V gene and leave the rest unexplained. Recorded for this sample are 190,000 or so clones; approximately 78% of them occurred a single time. The ten largest clones capture 6.5% of the sample. Sequences were obtained from PBMCs. These TCRs come from a woman aged 50 to 60 in good health and CMV-seropositive.

The table lists this clone with a count of one. The chain uses TRBV9 and TRBJ1-4; 8 bases agree with TRBD1. With 3 bases clipped from V and 12 bases from J, the junction kept 10 bases outside the gene matches. This CDR3 is built from 14 residues. Germline V gene sequence: CDR1 SGDLS, CDR2 YYNGEE. CDR3 loop: CASSAGTGGAQLFF. CDR3 DNA sequence: TGTGCCAGCAGCGCCGGGACAGGAGGCGCCCAACTGTTTTTT. The full variable domain, rest sourced from reference TRBV9 and TRBJ1-4, is DSGVTQTPKHLITATGQRVTLRCSPRSGDLSVYWYQQSLDQGLQFLIQYYNGEERAKGNILERFSAQQFPDLHSELNLSSLELGDSALYFCASSAGTGGAQLFFGSGTQLSVL.

This chain uses TRBV2 with TRBJ2-7; TRBD2 matches 12 bases. CDR1 SNHLY and CDR2 FYNNEI come from the germline V gene. V lost 2 bases, J lost 0 bases, and 14 bases stayed unmatched. The CDR3 is made up of 20 amino acids. DNA of the CDR3: TGTGCCAGCAGTGAATTCGGACTAGCGGGGACCAAGAGGAGCTCCTACGAGCAGTACTTC. The encoded protein is CASSEFGLAGTKRSSYEQYF.

The gene calls are TRBV28 and TRBJ2-7, with TRBD2 matching 9 bases. There are 13 residues in the CDR3. The trim removed 9 bases at V and 2 bases at J, leaving 5 bases unmatched. Germline-derived CDR1 and CDR2 are MDHEN and SYDVKM. The CDR3 loop reads CASIAGDTYEQYF. Here the CDR3 DNA reads TGTGCCAGTATAGCGGGAGATACCTACGAGCAGTACTTC.

This chain connects TRBV4-3 to TRBJ2-1; TRBD2 aligns across 8 bases. The junction had 8 bases not matched to a gene; V was cut back by 0 bases and J by 7 bases. The CDR3 contains 16 residues. CDR1 and CDR2 (germline): LGHNA, YSLEER. The CDR3 DNA reads as TGCGCCAGCAGCCAAGATACTCGGGGGGGCCTAAATGAGCAGTTCTTC. Translation: CASSQDTRGGLNEQFF.

This clone was recorded a few times. V gene TRBV6-5 combines with J gene TRBJ1-5, with 8 bases lining up with TRBD1. CDR1 and CDR2 (germline): MNHEY, SVGAGI. With V trimmed by 4 bases and J by 6 bases, 8 bases remained unmatched. The CDR3 has 15 amino acids. Here the CDR3 reads CASSLGRTGSQPQHF. The DNA of the CDR3 is TGTGCCAGCAGTTTGGGAAGGACAGGGAGTCAGCCCCAGCATTTT.

This sequence joins TRBV10-3 and TRBJ1-2; tentatively, D is TRBD1 (6 bases). Trimming stripped 6 bases from V and 1 base from J, with 15 bases between. Germline CDR1 is ENHRY and CDR2 is SYGVKD. CDR3 length: 15 residues. In DNA form, the CDR3 reads TGTGCCATCAGCGCCGGGACAAACTTTAACTATGGCTACACCTTC. This codes for CAISAGTNFNYGYTF.

The J gene is TRBJ2-2, the V gene TRBV2; TRBD2 is a possible D gene (6 bases). The CDR3 has 17 amino acids. Per the germline V gene, CDR1 is SNHLY and CDR2 is FYNNEI. V was trimmed by 6 bases and J by 3 bases, leaving 20 bases between them. In nucleotides, the CDR3 is TGTGCCAGCAGGGCGAGAGGGGCGGGGTCCGACACCGGGGAGCTGTTTTTT. Protein: CASRARGAGSDTGELFF.

The rearrangement links TRBV5-1 to TRBJ2-7, with 12 bases matching TRBD2. CDR1 and CDR2 from the germline V gene are SGHRS and YFSETQ. The CDR3 length is 15 residues. V dropped 5 bases and J dropped 5; count of bases not matched to a gene: 8. CDR3: CASRPSGRASDEQYF. CDR3 nucleotides: TGCGCCAGCAGGCCTAGCGGGAGGGCCAGCGACGAGCAGTACTTC.

The chain has TRBV5-6 and TRBJ2-3, with TRBD2 as a possible D gene (6 bases). V was pared by 4 bases and J by 4 bases, with 16 bases between. There are 15 residues in the CDR3. CDR1 and CDR2 (germline): SGHDT, YYEEEE. The CDR3 here is CASSTMEGRPDTQYF. The CDR3 DNA reads TGTGCCAGCAGCACCATGGAGGGACGCCCAGATACGCAGTATTTT.

The rearrangement uses TRBV7-9 and TRBJ2-5; possibly TRBD1 for D (5 bases). The DNA end is more similar to TRBJ2-7, so the J call may be wrong. This CDR3 has 13 residues. CDR1 and CDR2 (germline): SEHNR, FQNEAQ (reference sequence). CDR3 protein: CASSSPGSYEQYF. As DNA, the CDR3 is TGTGCCAGCAGCTCCCCAGGGTCCTACGAGCAGTACTTC.

The chain links TRBV7-2 to TRBJ2-1, with a weak D call TRBD2 (6 bases). V lost 7 bases to trimming and J lost 9 bases, with 19 bases between them. CDR1 and CDR2 from the germline V gene are SGHTA and FQGNSA. This CDR3 region has 14 residues. The DNA of the CDR3 is TGTGCCAGCAACCGCGGCTCCGACGGGGGTGAGCAGTTCTTC. It specifies CASNRGSDGGEQFF.

For this clone: The sample holds other DNA sequences that translate to the same CDR3. The chain employs TRBV5-6 and TRBJ1-5; perhaps TRBD1 as D (5 bases). Trimming left V 0 bases short and J 4 bases short, with 11 bases between. Germline CDR1 SGHDT, CDR2 YYEEEE. The CDR3 spans 15 residues. In DNA form, the CDR3 reads TGTGCCAGCAGCTTGGAGGGGCCAGGTAATCAGCCCCAGCATTTT. Translation: CASSLEGPGNQPQHF.

This rearrangement joins TRBV7-8 to TRBJ2-1; D unresolved. The germline V and J ends were trimmed by 2 bases and 3 bases, with 8 bases remaining between them. Germline lookup yields CDR1 SGHVS and CDR2 FQNEAQ. CDR3 size: 14 residues. The CDR3 sequence: CASSLSHNYNEQFF. Here the CDR3 DNA reads TGTGCCAGCAGCTTAAGCCATAACTACAATGAGCAGTTCTTC.

Notes on this clone: One end of the junction varies from germline; a read error may be responsible. This chain joins TRBV27 and TRBJ2-4, with D tentatively TRBD2 (5 bases). CDR3 length equals 14 residues. The germline CDR1 and CDR2 sequences are MNHEY and SMNVEV (reference sequence). DNA of the CDR3: TGTGCCAGCAGTTCACCCCTAGCCAAAAACAGTCAGTACTTC. Its protein product is CASSSPLAKNSQYF.